These 25 T cell receptor beta chains came from one sample sequenced in a study of Graves' ophthalmopathy and Graves' hyperthyroidism. RNA transcripts served as template for amplifying TCR beta CDR3 sequences. HTBI primers were used in a first-round RT-PCR, which preceded a second-round multiplex PCR. TCRdb redid the calling of the multiplex PCR reads with MiXCR, one entry per CDR3 protein. The table has 340,000 or so distinct CDR3 sequences, 15% to 20% seen once. Sequences were obtained from peripheral blood. These receptors came from an adult man with Graves' ophthalmopathy.

This clonotype was recorded many times. The gene calls are TRBV3-1 and TRBJ1-1; tentative D call: TRBD1 (6 bases). The germline CDR1 and CDR2 sequences are LGHDT and YNNKEL (reference sequence). The CDR3 totals 15 residues. Between the trimmed V and J ends, which lost 4 bases and 1 base, there was a span of 13 bases. The CDR3 loop reads CASSPVGGPNTEAFF. As DNA, the CDR3 is TGTGCCAGCAGCCCCGTAGGGGGACCGAACACTGAAGCTTTCTTT.

This clonotype was seen at least ten times. The rearrangement joins TRBV6-5 to TRBJ1-1; TRBD1 aligns across 8 bases. J gave up 6 bases and V 10 bases, and 7 bases lay outside the gene matches. The CDR3 is made up of 12 amino acids. Germline-derived CDR1 and CDR2 are MNHEY and SVGAGI. The CDR3: CATRTGWAEAFF. In DNA form, the CDR3 reads TGTGCCACGAGGACAGGGTGGGCTGAAGCTTTCTTT.

In this sample, this clonotype turned up many times. This sequence joins TRBV24-1 and TRBJ2-7, with 8 bases identical to TRBD1. The germline V gene has CDR1 KGHDR and CDR2 SFDVKD. This CDR3 spans 14 amino acids. With 3 bases clipped from V and 3 bases from J, the junction kept 3 bases outside the gene matches. In DNA, the CDR3 is TGTGCCACCAGTGATCCCGACAGGGGCTACGAGCAGTACTTC. Translation gives CATSDPDRGYEQYF.

Comment on this clonotype: This sequence may be a read error, since a much larger clone differs from it by one base. The chain carries TRBV4-1 and TRBJ1-3; the match to TRBD1 covers 7 bases. The length of the CDR3 is 16 residues. Germline CDR1 and CDR2: MGHRA and YSYEKL. V dropped 4 bases and J dropped 5; count of bases not matched to a gene: 11. CDR3 residues: CASSPRTGLTRNTIYF. The DNA of the CDR3 is TGCGCCAGCAGCCCCCGGACAGGCCTCACCCGAAACACCATATATTTT.

Many counts were recorded for this clonotype. A much bigger clone sits one base away, suggesting this may be a read error. This chain links TRBV12-3 or TRBV12-4 with TRBJ1-2, with a tentative D call TRBD1 (6 bases). V was pared by 2 bases and J by 13 bases, with 11 bases between. The CDR3 covers 11 residues. The CDR3 DNA follows: TGTGCCAGCAGTTTAAGGGGGGCACTCACCTTC. It codes for CASSLRGALTF.

There are many counts of this clonotype. This sequence joins TRBV11-2 and TRBJ2-1; 8 nucleotides line up with TRBD2. Germline V gives CDR1 SGHAT, CDR2 FQNNGV. This CDR3 contains 17 residues. The junction had 14 bases not matched to a gene; V was cut back by 0 bases and J by 10 bases. The DNA of the CDR3 is TGTGCCAGCAGCTTAGATAGGCCAGCGGGAGTAATTTGGGAGCAGTTCTTC. Translated, it gives CASSLDRPAGVIWEQFF.

This clonotype was detected ten times or more. V usage is TRBV7-8 and J usage is TRBJ2-7; no definite D call. This CDR3 region has 13 residues. Trimming pared 1 base from V and 7 bases from J, leaving 11 bases between. CDR1 and CDR2 (germline): SGHVS, FQNEAQ. The CDR3 sequence: CASSLERDLEQYF. Here the CDR3 DNA reads TGTGCCAGCAGCTTAGAGCGTGATCTGGAGCAGTACTTC.

A note on this clonotype: A single base separates this from a much larger clone, so it may be a read error. The chain uses TRBV27 and TRBJ2-7; TRBD1 matches at 9 bases. Trimming removed 5 bases from V and 5 bases from J; junction bases left unmatched: 4. CDR1 and CDR2 (germline): MNHEY, SMNVEV (reference sequence). The CDR3 is made up of 13 amino acids. CDR3 sequence reads: CASSHGTGHEQYF. CDR3 nucleotides: TGTGCCAGCAGTCACGGGACAGGGCACGAGCAGTACTTC.

The gene calls are TRBV5-1 and TRBJ2-5; TRBD2 aligns across 9 bases. Germline CDR1 and CDR2: SGHRS and YFSETQ. The CDR3 sequence is 16 residues long. V shed 2 bases and J 2 bases; nucleotides not matched to a gene: 7. As DNA, the CDR3 is TGCGCCAGCAGCTTCGGACTAGCGCTCGGGCAAGAGACCCAGTACTTC. This gives the protein CASSFGLALGQETQYF.

There are many counts of this clonotype. This chain uses TRBV12-3 or TRBV12-4 with TRBJ1-5; 7 bases are a match to TRBD1. This CDR3 has 16 residues. With 2 bases clipped from V and 3 bases from J, the junction kept 7 bases outside the gene matches. The CDR3 DNA reads TGTGCCAGCAGTTTATCTCAGGACAGGTTCAATCAGCCCCAGCATTTT. Translated, it gives CASSLSQDRFNQPQHF.

This clonotype was found many times. The chain couples TRBV12-3 or TRBV12-4 to TRBJ1-2, with D possibly being TRBD1 (5 bases). The V end was cut by 6 bases, the J end by 4 bases, with 15 bases between. CDR3 length: 14 residues. DNA for the CDR3: TGTGCCAGCAGCCCCCGACAGACCCTCTATGGCTACACCTTC. It yields the protein CASSPRQTLYGYTF.

Ten or more counts support this clonotype. The chain joins TRBV20-1 to TRBJ1-1; no firm D call. V shed 6 bases and J shed 4 bases, with 18 bases lying between them. This CDR3 is 14 amino acids long. Germline V lookup: CDR1 DFQATT, CDR2 SNEGSKA (reference sequence). CDR3 DNA: TGCAGTGCCGACCGAGATTACGAGGGCACTGAAGCTTTCTTT. Translation: CSADRDYEGTEAFF.

Many counts were recorded for this clonotype. The V gene is TRBV27, the J gene TRBJ2-7; 13 positions match TRBD2. From germline, CDR1 is MNHEY and CDR2 SMNVEV (reference sequence). The CDR3 runs to 15 residues. Trimming removed 4 bases from V and 2 bases from J; junction bases left unmatched: 2. CDR3 protein: CASSWTSGGTYEQYF. The CDR3 region has the DNA TGTGCCAGCAGTTGGACTAGCGGGGGAACCTACGAGCAGTACTTC.

This clonotype was seen at least ten times. The chain carries TRBV7-2 and TRBJ1-1; 10 positions match TRBD1. V lost 4 bases to trimming and J lost 4 bases; unmatched junction nucleotides: 12. Germline V gene data show CDR1 as SGHTA and CDR2 as FQGNSA. This CDR3 has 17 residues. CDR3 in amino acids: CASSSIGTGALVTEAFF. CDR3 DNA sequence: TGTGCCAGCAGCTCAATTGGGACAGGGGCCCTAGTCACTGAAGCTTTCTTT. The full variable domain, with the rest looked up from reference TRBV7-2 and TRBJ1-1, is GAGVSQSPSNKVTEKGKDVELRCDPISGHTALYWYRQSLGQGLEFLIYFQGNSAPDKSGLPSDRFSAERTGGSVSTLTIQRTQQEDSAVYLCASSSIGTGALVTEAFFGQGTRLTVV.

This clonotype was found many times. V gene TRBV6-2 or TRBV6-3 combines with J gene TRBJ1-6; D perhaps matches TRBD1 (5 bases). The V and J ends lost 8 bases and 6 bases respectively, with 17 bases between them. The germline CDR1 and CDR2 sequences are MNHEY and SVGEGT. CDR3 size: 15 residues. CDR3 amino acids: CASRNPGTGNSPLHF. In DNA form, the CDR3 reads TGTGCCAGCCGCAATCCCGGGACGGGTAATTCACCCCTCCACTTT.

Ten or more counts support this clonotype. The rearrangement uses TRBV7-2 and TRBJ2-7; D unclear. The CDR3 has 15 residues. CDR1 and CDR2 (germline): SGHTA, FQGNSA. Trimming took 1 base from V and 7 from J, leaving 17 bases between them. The CDR3: CASSLEVYPSGEQYF. In DNA, the CDR3 is TGTGCCAGCAGCTTAGAGGTCTACCCCTCCGGAGAGCAGTACTTC.

This clonotype was recorded at least ten times. The CDR3 DNA sequence: TGTGCCACCCCCGGGACAGATGAAATTTTCTACGAGCAGTACTTC. This encodes CATPGTDEIFYEQYF. The chain is built from TRBV15 and TRBJ2-7, with 7 bases fitting TRBD1. Per the germline V gene, CDR1 is LNHNV and CDR2 is YYDKDF (reference sequence). The CDR3 consists of 15 residues. The V gene end was trimmed by 8 bases and the J gene end by 3 bases; junction bases not matched to a gene: 13. Looking up the rest from reference TRBV15 and TRBJ2-7 gives the full variable domain: DAMVIQNPRYQVTQFGKPVTLSCSQTLNHNVMYWYQQKSSQAPKLLFHYYDKDFNNEADTPDNFQSRRPNTSFCFLDIRSPGLGDTAMYLCATPGTDEIFYEQYFGPGTRLTVT.

This clonotype was detected many times. The J gene is TRBJ2-7, the V gene TRBV29-1, with 8 positions matching TRBD2. The CDR3 is 13 residues long. With V trimmed by 1 base and J by 5 bases, 4 bases remained unmatched. Germline values: CDR1 SQVTM, CDR2 ANQGSEA. CDR3 sequence: CSVEGGRTHEQYF. CDR3 DNA sequence: TGCAGCGTTGAAGGCGGGAGGACCCACGAGCAGTACTTC.

This clonotype was detected many times. The genes are TRBV18 and TRBJ2-7, with 10 positions matching TRBD1. CDR1 KGHSH and CDR2 LQKENI come from the germline V gene. CDR3 length equals 13 residues. Trimming removed 5 bases from V and 7 bases from J; junction bases left unmatched: 5. The CDR3, as DNA: TGTGCCAGCTCAAGACAGGGGGCTGGAGAGCAGTACTTC. Its protein product is CASSRQGAGEQYF.

The V and J genes are TRBV27 and TRBJ2-7; D call uncertain. Germline V gene sequence: CDR1 MNHEY, CDR2 SMNVEV (reference sequence). V gave up 6 bases and J gave up 4 bases, with 13 bases separating them. This CDR3 region has 13 residues. The CDR3: CASSNARLYEQYF. The DNA of the CDR3 is TGTGCCAGCAGCAACGCCAGACTTTACGAGCAGTACTTC.

This clonotype showed up many times. Relative to the germline gene, one junction end is altered; a read error may explain this. V usage is TRBV19 and J usage is TRBJ1-2; D gene ambiguous. The CDR3 is made up of 15 amino acids. The germline CDR1 and CDR2 sequences are LNHDA and SQIVND (reference sequence). This chain's CDR3 is CAGSILWSTDYGYTF. The CDR3 nucleotides are TGTGCCGGTAGTATACTATGGTCTACCGACTATGGCTACACCTTC.

This clonotype was recorded at least ten times. The rearrangement uses TRBV4-2 and TRBJ1-5; D might be TRBD1 (5 bases). Per germline, CDR1 LGHNA and CDR2 YNFKEQ. The CDR3 totals 16 residues. V lost 3 bases, J lost 0 bases, and 12 bases lay in between. The CDR3 is CASSQSRDYSNQPQHF. In DNA, the CDR3 is TGTGCCAGCAGCCAGAGCAGGGATTATAGCAATCAGCCCCAGCATTTT.

Regarding this clonotype: The junction shows a germline mismatch at one end, possibly a read error. CDR3 in amino acids: CASGNIIGLQRFYGCTF. DNA of the CDR3: TGTGCCAGCGGCAATATTATTGGGTTACAACGATTCTATGGCTGCACCTTC. J is TRBJ1-2 and V is TRBV12-3 or TRBV12-4, with no clear D. The length of the CDR3 is 17 residues.

Ten or more counts support this clonotype. V and J are TRBV20-1 and TRBJ2-7; unclear D gene. The CDR3 spans 14 residues. The V gene's germline CDR1 is DFQATT and CDR2 SNEGSKA (reference sequence). Trimming took off 0 bases at V and 1 base at J, with 10 bases between the two ends. As DNA, the CDR3 is TGCAGTGCTAGAGATTACCGTTATTCCTACGAGCAGTACTTC. It translates to CSARDYRYSYEQYF.

This clonotype was detected ten times or more. The genes are TRBV4-2 and TRBJ1-1; D is undetermined. Trimming removed 0 bases at V and 13 bases at J, with 6 bases between. Germline V gene data show CDR1 as LGHNA and CDR2 as YNFKEQ. The CDR3 runs to 10 residues. The CDR3 nucleotides are TGTGCCAGCAGCCAAGACCGCCTTTTCTTT. This translates into CASSQDRLFF.